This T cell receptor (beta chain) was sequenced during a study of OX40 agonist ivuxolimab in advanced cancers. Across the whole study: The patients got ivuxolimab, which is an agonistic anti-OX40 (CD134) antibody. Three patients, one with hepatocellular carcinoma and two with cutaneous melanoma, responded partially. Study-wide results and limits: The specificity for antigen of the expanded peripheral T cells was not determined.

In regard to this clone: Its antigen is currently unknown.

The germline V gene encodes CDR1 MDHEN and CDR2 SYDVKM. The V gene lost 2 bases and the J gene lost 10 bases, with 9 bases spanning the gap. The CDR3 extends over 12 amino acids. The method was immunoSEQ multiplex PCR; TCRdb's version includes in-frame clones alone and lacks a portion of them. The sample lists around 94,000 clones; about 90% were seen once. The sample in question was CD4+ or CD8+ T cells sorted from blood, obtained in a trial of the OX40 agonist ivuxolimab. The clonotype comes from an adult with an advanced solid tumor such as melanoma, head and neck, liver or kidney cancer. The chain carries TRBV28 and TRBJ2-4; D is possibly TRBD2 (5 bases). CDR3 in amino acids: CASSLTRDIQYF. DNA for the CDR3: TGTGCCAGCAGTTTAACTCGGGATATTCAGTACTTC.